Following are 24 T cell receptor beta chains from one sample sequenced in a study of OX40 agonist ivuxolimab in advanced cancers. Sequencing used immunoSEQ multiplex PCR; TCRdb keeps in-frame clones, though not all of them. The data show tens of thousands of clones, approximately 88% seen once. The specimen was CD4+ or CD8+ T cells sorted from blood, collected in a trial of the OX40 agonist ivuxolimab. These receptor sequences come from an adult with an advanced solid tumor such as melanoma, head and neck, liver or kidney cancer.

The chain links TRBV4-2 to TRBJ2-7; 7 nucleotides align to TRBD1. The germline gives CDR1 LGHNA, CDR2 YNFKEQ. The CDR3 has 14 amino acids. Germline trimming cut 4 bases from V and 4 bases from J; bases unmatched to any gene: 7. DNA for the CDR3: TGTGCCAGCAGCCCTAGGGAGACAGGGTACGAGCAGTACTTC. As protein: CASSPRETGYEQYF.

The DNA of the CDR3 is TGTGCCAGCAGTTTAATGCCTCCGGGACAGCCCTACGAGCAGTACTTC. Its protein product is CASSLMPPGQPYEQYF. This sequence joins TRBV27 and TRBJ2-7; the match to TRBD1 covers 7 bases. CDR3 size: 16 residues. V lost 2 bases and J lost 2; bases outside the gene matches: 9. The germline V gene has CDR1 MNHEY and CDR2 SMNVEV (reference sequence).

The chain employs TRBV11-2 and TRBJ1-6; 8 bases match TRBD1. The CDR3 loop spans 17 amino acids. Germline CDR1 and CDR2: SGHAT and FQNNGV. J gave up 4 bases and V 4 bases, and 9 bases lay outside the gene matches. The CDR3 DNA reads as TGTGCCAGCAGCTCCCGAGGACAGGGAAGATATAATTCACCCCTCCACTTT. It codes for CASSSRGQGRYNSPLHF.

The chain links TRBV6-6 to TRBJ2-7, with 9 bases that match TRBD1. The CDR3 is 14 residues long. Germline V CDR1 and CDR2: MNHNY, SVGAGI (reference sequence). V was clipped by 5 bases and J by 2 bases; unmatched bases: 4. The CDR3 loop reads CASSGTGGAYEQYF. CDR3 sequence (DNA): TGTGCCAGCAGTGGAACAGGGGGCGCCTACGAGCAGTACTTC.

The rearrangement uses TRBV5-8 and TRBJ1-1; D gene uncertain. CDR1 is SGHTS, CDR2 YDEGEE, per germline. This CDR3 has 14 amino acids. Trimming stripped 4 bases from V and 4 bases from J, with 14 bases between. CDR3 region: CASSTGPYATEAFF. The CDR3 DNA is TGTGCCAGCAGCACCGGCCCCTACGCCACTGAAGCTTTCTTT.

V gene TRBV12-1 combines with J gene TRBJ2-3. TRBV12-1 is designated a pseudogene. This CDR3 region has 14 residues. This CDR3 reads CASRDERSTDTQYF. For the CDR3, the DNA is TGTGCCAGCAGGGATGAAAGGTCCACAGATACGCAGTATTTT.

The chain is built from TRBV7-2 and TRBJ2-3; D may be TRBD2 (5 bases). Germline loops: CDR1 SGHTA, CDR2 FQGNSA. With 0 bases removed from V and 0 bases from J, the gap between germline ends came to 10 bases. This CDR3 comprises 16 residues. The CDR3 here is CASSLAGIASTDTQYF. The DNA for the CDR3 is TGTGCCAGCAGCTTAGCGGGGATAGCGAGCACAGATACGCAGTATTTT. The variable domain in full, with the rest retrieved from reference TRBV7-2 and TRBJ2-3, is GAGVSQSPSNKVTEKGKDVELRCDPISGHTALYWYRQSLGQGLEFLIYFQGNSAPDKSGLPSDRFSAERTGGSVSTLTIQRTQQEDSAVYLCASSLAGIASTDTQYFGPGTRLTVL.

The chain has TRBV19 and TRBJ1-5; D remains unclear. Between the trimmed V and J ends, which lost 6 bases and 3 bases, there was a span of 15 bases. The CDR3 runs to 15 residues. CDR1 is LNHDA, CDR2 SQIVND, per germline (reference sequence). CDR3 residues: CASSLEGVSNQPQHF. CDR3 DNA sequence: TGTGCCAGTAGCCTTGAAGGCGTCTCCAATCAGCCCCAGCATTTT.

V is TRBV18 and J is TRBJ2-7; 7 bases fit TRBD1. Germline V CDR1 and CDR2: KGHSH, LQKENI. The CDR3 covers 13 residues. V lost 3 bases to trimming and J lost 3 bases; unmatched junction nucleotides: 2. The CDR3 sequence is CASSPDRVYEQYF. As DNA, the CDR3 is TGTGCCAGCTCACCTGACAGGGTCTACGAGCAGTACTTC.

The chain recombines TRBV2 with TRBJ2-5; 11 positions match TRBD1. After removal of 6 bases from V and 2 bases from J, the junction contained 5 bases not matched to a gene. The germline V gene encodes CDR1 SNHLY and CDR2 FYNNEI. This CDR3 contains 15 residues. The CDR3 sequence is CASRLDRGRQETQYF. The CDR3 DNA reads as TGTGCCAGCAGGCTGGACAGGGGGCGGCAAGAGACCCAGTACTTC.

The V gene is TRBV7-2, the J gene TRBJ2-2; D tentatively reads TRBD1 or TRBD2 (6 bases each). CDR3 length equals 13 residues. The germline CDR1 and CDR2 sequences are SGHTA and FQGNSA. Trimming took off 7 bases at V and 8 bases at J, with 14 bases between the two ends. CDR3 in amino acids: CASTRKGGGELFF. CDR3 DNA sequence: TGTGCCAGCACCAGAAAGGGGGGAGGGGAGCTGTTTTTT.

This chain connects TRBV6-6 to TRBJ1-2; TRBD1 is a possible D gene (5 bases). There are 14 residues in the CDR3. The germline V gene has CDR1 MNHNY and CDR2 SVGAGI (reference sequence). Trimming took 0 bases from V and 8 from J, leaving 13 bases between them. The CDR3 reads CASSYSGGDRGYTF. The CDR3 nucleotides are TGTGCCAGCAGTTACTCGGGAGGGGATCGAGGCTACACCTTC.

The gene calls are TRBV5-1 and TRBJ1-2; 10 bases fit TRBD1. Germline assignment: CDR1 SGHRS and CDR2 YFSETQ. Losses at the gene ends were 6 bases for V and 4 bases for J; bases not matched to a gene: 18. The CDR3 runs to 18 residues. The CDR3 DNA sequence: TGCGCCAGCACCCCCCTGGCCGGGACAGGGGACCTCGGCTATGGCTACACCTTC. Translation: CASTPLAGTGDLGYGYTF.

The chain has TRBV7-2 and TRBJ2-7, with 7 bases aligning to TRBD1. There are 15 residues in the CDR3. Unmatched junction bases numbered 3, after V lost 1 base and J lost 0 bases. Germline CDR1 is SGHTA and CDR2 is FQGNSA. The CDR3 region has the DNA TGTGCCAGCAGCTTAGGGCCAGGGGGCTCCTACGAGCAGTACTTC. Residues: CASSLGPGGSYEQYF.

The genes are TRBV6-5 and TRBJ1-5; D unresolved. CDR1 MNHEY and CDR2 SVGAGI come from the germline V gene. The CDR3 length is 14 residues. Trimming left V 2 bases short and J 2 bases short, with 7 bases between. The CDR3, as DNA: TGTGCCAGCAGTTACGGTCCCCGCAATCAGCCCCAGCATTTT. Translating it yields CASSYGPRNQPQHF.

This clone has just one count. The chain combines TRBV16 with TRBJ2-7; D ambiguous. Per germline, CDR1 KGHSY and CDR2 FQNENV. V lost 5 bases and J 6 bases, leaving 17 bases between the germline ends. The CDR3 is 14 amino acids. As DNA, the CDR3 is TGTGCCAGCAGCGGCTCTTACCATCTCAGCGAGCAGTACTTC. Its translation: CASSGSYHLSEQYF.

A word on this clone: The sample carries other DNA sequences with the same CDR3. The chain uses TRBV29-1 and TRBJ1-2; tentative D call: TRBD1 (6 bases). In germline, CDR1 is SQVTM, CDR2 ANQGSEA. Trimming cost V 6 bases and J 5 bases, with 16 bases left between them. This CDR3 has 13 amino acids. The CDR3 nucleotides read TGCAGCGTCTACAGGGACGAGCCGTATGGCTACACCTTC. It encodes CSVYRDEPYGYTF.

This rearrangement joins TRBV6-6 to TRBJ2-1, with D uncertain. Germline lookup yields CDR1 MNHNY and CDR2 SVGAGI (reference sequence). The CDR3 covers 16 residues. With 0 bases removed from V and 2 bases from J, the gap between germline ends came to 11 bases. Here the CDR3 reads CASSYSLTLPYNEQFF. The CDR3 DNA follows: TGTGCCAGCAGTTACTCCCTTACTCTCCCCTACAATGAGCAGTTCTTC.

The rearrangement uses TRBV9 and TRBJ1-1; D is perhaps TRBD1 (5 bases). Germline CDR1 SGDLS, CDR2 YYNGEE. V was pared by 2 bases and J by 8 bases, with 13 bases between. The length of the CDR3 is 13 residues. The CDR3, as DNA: TGTGCCAGCAGCGTCCAAGGGACGGCGGAAGCTTTCTTT. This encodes CASSVQGTAEAFF.

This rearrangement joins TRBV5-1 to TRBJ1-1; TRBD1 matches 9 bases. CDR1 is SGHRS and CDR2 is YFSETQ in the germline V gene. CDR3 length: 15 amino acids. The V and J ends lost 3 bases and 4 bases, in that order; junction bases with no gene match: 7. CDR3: CASSSGTGSSTEAFF. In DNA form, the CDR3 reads TGCGCCAGCAGCTCTGGGACAGGGAGTAGCACTGAAGCTTTCTTT. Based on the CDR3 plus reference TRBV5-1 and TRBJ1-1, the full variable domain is KAGVTQTPRYLIKTRGQQVTLSCSPISGHRSVSWYQQTPGQGLQFLFEYFSETQRNKGNFPGRFSGRQFSNSRSEMNVSTLELGDSALYLCASSSGTGSSTEAFFGQGTRLTVV.

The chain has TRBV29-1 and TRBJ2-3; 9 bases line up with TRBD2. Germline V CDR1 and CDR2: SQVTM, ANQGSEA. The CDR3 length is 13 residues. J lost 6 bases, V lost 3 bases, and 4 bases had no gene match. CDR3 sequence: CSVERGGRDTQYF. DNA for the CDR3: TGCAGCGTTGAGCGGGGGGGGCGGGATACGCAGTATTTT.

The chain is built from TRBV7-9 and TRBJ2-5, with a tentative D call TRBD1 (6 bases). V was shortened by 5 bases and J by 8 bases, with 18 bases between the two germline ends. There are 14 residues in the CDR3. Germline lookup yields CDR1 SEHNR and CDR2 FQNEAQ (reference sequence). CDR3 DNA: TGTGCCAGCAGCCCAAAACAGGGCCGGGTAACCCAGTACTTC. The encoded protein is CASSPKQGRVTQYF.

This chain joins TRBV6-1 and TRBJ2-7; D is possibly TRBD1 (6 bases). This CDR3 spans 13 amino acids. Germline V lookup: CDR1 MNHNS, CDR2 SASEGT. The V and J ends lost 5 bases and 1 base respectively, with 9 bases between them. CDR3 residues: CASSRTVSYEQYF. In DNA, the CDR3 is TGTGCCAGCAGTCGGACAGTATCCTACGAGCAGTACTTC.

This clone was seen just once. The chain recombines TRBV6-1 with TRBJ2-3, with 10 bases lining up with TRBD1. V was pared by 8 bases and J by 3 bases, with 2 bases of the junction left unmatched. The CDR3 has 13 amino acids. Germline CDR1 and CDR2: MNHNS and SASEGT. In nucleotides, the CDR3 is TGTGCCAGCCGGGGACAGGGGACAGATACGCAGTATTTT. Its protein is CASRGQGTDTQYF.